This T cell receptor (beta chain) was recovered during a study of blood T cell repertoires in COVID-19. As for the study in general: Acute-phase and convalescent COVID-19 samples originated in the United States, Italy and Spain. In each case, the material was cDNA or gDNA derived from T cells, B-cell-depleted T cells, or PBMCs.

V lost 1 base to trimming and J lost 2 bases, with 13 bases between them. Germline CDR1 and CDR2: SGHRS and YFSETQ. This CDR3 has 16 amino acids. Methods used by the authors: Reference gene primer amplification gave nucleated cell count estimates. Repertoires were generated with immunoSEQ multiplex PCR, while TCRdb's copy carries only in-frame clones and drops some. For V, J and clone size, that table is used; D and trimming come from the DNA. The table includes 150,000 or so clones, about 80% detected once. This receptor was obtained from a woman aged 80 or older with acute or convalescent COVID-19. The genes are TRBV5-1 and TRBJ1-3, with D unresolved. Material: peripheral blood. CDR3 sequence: CASSLHGEMTGNTIYF. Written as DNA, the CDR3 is TGCGCCAGCAGCTTGCACGGGGAGATGACTGGAAACACCATATATTTT. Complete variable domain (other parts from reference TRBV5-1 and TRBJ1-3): KAGVTQTPRYLIKTRGQQVTLSCSPISGHRSVSWYQQTPGQGLQFLFEYFSETQRNKGNFPGRFSGRQFSNSRSEMNVSTLELGDSALYLCASSLHGEMTGNTIYFGEGSWLTVV.